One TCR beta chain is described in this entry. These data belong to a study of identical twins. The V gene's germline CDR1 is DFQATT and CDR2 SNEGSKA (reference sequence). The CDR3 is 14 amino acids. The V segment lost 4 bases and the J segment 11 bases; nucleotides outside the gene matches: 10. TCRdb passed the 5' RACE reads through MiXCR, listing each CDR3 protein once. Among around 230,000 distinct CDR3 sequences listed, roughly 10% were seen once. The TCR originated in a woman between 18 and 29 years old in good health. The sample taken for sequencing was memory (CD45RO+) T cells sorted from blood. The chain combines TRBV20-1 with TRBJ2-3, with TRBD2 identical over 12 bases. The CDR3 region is CSAKALAGGKLQYF. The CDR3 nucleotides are TGCAGTGCTAAGGCGCTAGCGGGGGGGAAATTGCAGTATTTT.